This T cell receptor (beta chain) is from a study of CD8 T cells in Susac syndrome. As for the study in general: About 6 sequenced Susac syndrome patients had clinically active disease, while eight or nine were in remission. Patients with Susac syndrome had blood drawn and were at that point therapy-naive, on corticosteroids, or on intravenous immunoglobulin alone.

The CDR3 consists of 15 residues. Trimming took 5 bases from V and 5 from J; bases not matched to a gene: 7. In germline, CDR1 is SEHNR, CDR2 FQNEAQ (reference sequence). For this clonotype: Its antigen remains unidentified.

Negative isolation yielded the CD8+ and CD4+ T cells, while FACS enriched the TEMRA cells. RNA amounts of about 0.5 to 1 ug underwent reverse transcription with random hexamers. TCRdb re-called the immunoSEQ multiplex PCR reads with MiXCR, one entry per CDR3 protein. The data show more than 85,000 distinct CDR3 sequences, about 94% seen once. Study-wide findings and caveats: In Susac patients, clonal expansion was not detected in CD4+ cells.

V usage is TRBV7-9 and J usage is TRBJ2-1; 9 bases match TRBD1. This clonotype was obtained from a human donor with Susac syndrome. Sequenced sample: CD4+ T cells from PBMCs. The CDR3 DNA reads as TGTGCCAGCAGCCGCCCGCGGACAGGGGACAATGAGCAGTTCTTC. The encoded protein is CASSRPRTGDNEQFF.